One sample yielded the 29 T cell receptor beta chains listed below, sequenced in a study of technical replicates of blood from several donors. Repertoires were generated with immunoSEQ multiplex PCR, while TCRdb's copy carries only in-frame clones and drops some. Of about 70,000 clones in the sample, approximately 96% were seen once. The specimen sequenced was T cells isolated from PBMCs. These receptors were taken from a human donor in good health.

This chain links TRBV28 with TRBJ2-2; 9 bases align to TRBD2. CDR1 MDHEN and CDR2 SYDVKM come from the germline V gene. There are 15 residues in the CDR3. V trimming: 5 bases; J trimming: 0 bases; junction bases outside the gene matches: 1. CDR3 in DNA: TGTGCCAGCAGTGGGACTAGCACGAACACCGGGGAGCTGTTTTTT. Translation gives CASSGTSTNTGELFF. The full variable domain, rest sourced from reference TRBV28 and TRBJ2-2, is DVKVTQSSRYLVKRTGEKVFLECVQDMDHENMFWYRQDPGLGLRLIYFSYDVKMKEKGDIPEGYSVSREKKERFSLILESASTNQTSMYLCASSGTSTNTGELFFGEGSRLTVL.

This chain links TRBV4-1 with TRBJ1-1; D is unclear. V was clipped by 0 bases and J by 6 bases, with 11 bases between them. The CDR3 loop spans 14 amino acids. CDR1 MGHRA and CDR2 YSYEKL come from the germline V gene. The CDR3 nucleotides are TGCGCCAGCAGCCAAGATTATGGGGAGGCTGAAGCTTTCTTT. It yields the protein CASSQDYGEAEAFF.

This chain connects TRBV4-1 to TRBJ2-1; TRBD1 agrees at 7 bases. CDR3 length equals 16 residues. V gave up 4 bases and J gave up 3 bases; unmatched junction bases: 9. CDR1 and CDR2 (germline): MGHRA, YSYEKL. This CDR3 is CASSPQRDRDYNEQFF. The CDR3 nucleotides read TGCGCCAGCAGCCCACAGAGAGACAGGGACTACAATGAGCAGTTCTTC.

The CDR3 here is CASSFASGGTDTQYF. CDR3 DNA sequence: TGTGCCAGCAGTTTCGCTAGCGGTGGCACAGATACGCAGTATTTT. The chain combines TRBV28 with TRBJ2-3, with TRBD2 identical over 7 bases. The CDR3 consists of 15 residues. The junction had 4 bases not matched to a gene; V was cut back by 3 bases and J by 1 base. The germline V gene has CDR1 MDHEN and CDR2 SYDVKM.

V gene TRBV6-4 combines with J gene TRBJ2-3; maybe TRBD1 (6 bases). The germline V gene encodes CDR1 MRHNA and CDR2 SNTAGT. V dropped 5 bases and J dropped 4 bases, with 13 bases sitting between them. The CDR3 is made up of 14 amino acids. CDR3 loop: CASSLSRGADTQYF. CDR3 DNA sequence: TGTGCCAGCAGTTTAAGCAGGGGCGCAGATACGCAGTATTTT.

This chain joins TRBV4-1 and TRBJ2-7; unclear D gene. There are 14 residues in the CDR3. The germline gives CDR1 MGHRA, CDR2 YSYEKL. The ends were cut back, 1 base at V and 4 bases at J, with 11 bases in the middle. Here the CDR3 reads CASSQVRTDYEQYF. The CDR3 region has the DNA TGCGCCAGCAGCCAAGTCCGCACAGATTACGAGCAGTACTTC.

The CDR3 loop reads CAISGTSTDTQYF. CDR3 coding DNA: TGTGCCATCAGTGGGACTAGCACAGATACGCAGTATTTT. This rearrangement joins TRBV10-3 to TRBJ2-3; tentative D call: TRBD2 (5 bases). V was pared by 4 bases and J by 0 bases, with 5 bases between. The germline CDR1 and CDR2 sequences are ENHRY and SYGVKD. This CDR3 is built from 13 residues.

The chain couples TRBV11-2 to TRBJ2-7, with D perhaps TRBD1 (5 bases). The CDR3 is 15 residues long. The germline CDR1 and CDR2 sequences are SGHAT and FQNNGV. Trimming stripped 2 bases from V and 4 bases from J, with 15 bases between. The CDR3 loop is CASSLSPQGPYEQYF. In DNA form, the CDR3 reads TGTGCCAGCAGCTTATCCCCCCAGGGCCCGTACGAGCAGTACTTC.

V and J are TRBV30 and TRBJ2-1, with 9 bases fitting TRBD1. CDR1 and CDR2 from the germline V gene are GTSNPN and SVGIG (reference sequence). The junction had 12 bases not matched to a gene; V was cut back by 3 bases and J by 9 bases. CDR3 length: 15 amino acids. Written as DNA, the CDR3 is TGTGCCTGGAGAGTCCCCCGGACAGGGGCGTCTGAGCAGTTCTTC. Translated, it gives CAWRVPRTGASEQFF.

The chain links TRBV7-9 to TRBJ1-2, with D possibly being TRBD1 (6 bases). Trimming shortened V by 3 bases and J by 4 bases, and 18 bases separated the two germline ends. Germline-derived CDR1 and CDR2 are SEHNR and FQNEAQ (reference sequence). The CDR3 is 16 amino acids. The CDR3: CASSFPQGRSTYGYTF. The CDR3 nucleotides read TGTGCCAGCAGCTTTCCACAGGGCCGGAGTACCTATGGCTACACCTTC. The full variable domain, in which reference TRBV7-9 and TRBJ1-2 provide the parts outside the CDR3, is DTGVSQNPRHKITKRGQNVTFRCDPISEHNRLYWYRQTLGQGPEFLTYFQNEAQLEKSRLLSDRFSAERPKGSFSTLEIQRTEQGDSAMYLCASSFPQGRSTYGYTFGSGTRLTVV.

This chain links TRBV7-4 with TRBJ1-1; 8 nucleotides match TRBD1. There are 13 residues in the CDR3. Trimming at V came to 5 bases and at J to 8 bases, leaving 7 bases not matched to a gene. From germline, CDR1 is SGHVT and CDR2 SQSDAQ. CDR3 amino acids: CASSHEDREEAFF. The CDR3 nucleotides are TGTGCCAGCAGCCACGAGGACAGGGAGGAAGCTTTCTTT.

The chain links TRBV30 to TRBJ2-7, with 9 bases matching TRBD1. V shed 8 bases, J shed 4 bases, and the junction held 12 bases outside the gene matches. This CDR3 has 14 amino acids. CDR1 is GTSNPN, CDR2 SVGIG, per germline (reference sequence). The CDR3 spells CARKIRDREYEQYF. In nucleotides, the CDR3 is TGTGCCCGGAAGATCCGGGACAGGGAATACGAGCAGTACTTC.

The chain uses TRBV11-2 and TRBJ2-5; D call uncertain. The germline V and J ends were trimmed by 5 bases and 0 bases, with 4 bases remaining between them. Germline CDR1 reads SGHAT; CDR2 reads FQNNGV. There are 12 residues in the CDR3. DNA of the CDR3: TGTGCCAGCAGCCCCGACCAAGAGACCCAGTACTTC. As protein: CASSPDQETQYF.

This sequence joins TRBV18 and TRBJ1-5; the D is unclear. The germline CDR1 and CDR2 sequences are KGHSH and LQKENI. Trimming removed 0 bases at V and 4 bases at J, with 13 bases between. This CDR3 contains 16 residues. The CDR3 nucleotides read TGTGCCAGCTCACCACCGGGTACGGCGGTGAATCAGCCCCAGCATTTT. Translating it yields CASSPPGTAVNQPQHF.

The chain couples TRBV5-1 to TRBJ2-1; D might be TRBD1 (7 bases). Germline V lookup: CDR1 SGHRS, CDR2 YFSETQ. CDR3 length: 19 amino acids. Trimming stripped 0 bases from V and 7 bases from J, with 26 bases between. CDR3 nucleotides: TGCGCCAGCAGCTTGGGGTTAATCTCTAGGGGGCGGGATTGGAATGAGCAGTTCTTC. Translated: CASSLGLISRGRDWNEQFF. The full variable domain, in which reference TRBV5-1 and TRBJ2-1 provide the parts outside the CDR3, is KAGVTQTPRYLIKTRGQQVTLSCSPISGHRSVSWYQQTPGQGLQFLFEYFSETQRNKGNFPGRFSGRQFSNSRSEMNVSTLELGDSALYLCASSLGLISRGRDWNEQFFGPGTRLTVL.

This rearrangement joins TRBV4-1 to TRBJ2-1, with TRBD1 identical over 7 bases. Unmatched junction bases numbered 4, after V lost 6 bases and J lost 5 bases. Per the germline V gene, CDR1 is MGHRA and CDR2 is YSYEKL. This CDR3 has 13 amino acids. CDR3 region: CASRPTGNNEQFF. The DNA of the CDR3 is TGCGCCAGCAGGCCGACAGGGAACAATGAGCAGTTCTTC.

The genes are TRBV4-2 and TRBJ1-1, with a tentative D call TRBD1 (6 bases). Germline loops: CDR1 LGHNA, CDR2 YNFKEQ. The CDR3 contains 12 residues. Trimming pared 1 base from V and 10 bases from J, leaving 10 bases between. The CDR3 sequence: CASSQAGRGAFF. The CDR3, as DNA: TGTGCCAGCAGCCAAGCCGGCAGGGGAGCTTTCTTT.

CDR3: CASSLGHTVNTEAFF. The CDR3 DNA follows: TGTGCCAGCAGCTTAGGGCACACCGTGAACACTGAAGCTTTCTTT. The chain combines TRBV7-9 with TRBJ1-1; no firm D call. The CDR3 runs to 15 residues. CDR1 and CDR2 from the germline V gene are SEHNR and FQNEAQ (reference sequence). Trimming took 1 base from V and 0 from J, leaving 9 bases between them.

This chain links TRBV27 with TRBJ2-3, with no clear D. Trimming removed 3 bases from V and 5 bases from J, with 12 bases in between. From germline, CDR1 is MNHEY and CDR2 SMNVEV (reference sequence). The CDR3 runs to 14 residues. CDR3 nucleotides: TGTGCCAGCAGTTTCCCGTCTTCTATAGATACGCAGTATTTT. Protein sequence: CASSFPSSIDTQYF.

The rearrangement uses TRBV29-1 and TRBJ2-1, with D maybe TRBD1 (7 bases). The CDR3 is 17 residues long. Trimming cost V 7 bases and J 0 bases, with 22 bases left between them. The germline CDR1 and CDR2 sequences are SQVTM and ANQGSEA. The CDR3 reads CSAESRLQGGSYNEQFF. DNA of the CDR3: TGCAGCGCCGAATCGAGGCTCCAGGGGGGCTCCTACAATGAGCAGTTCTTC.

The V and J genes are TRBV9 and TRBJ1-3; 8 bases are a match to TRBD1. This CDR3 has 21 residues. Per germline, CDR1 SGDLS and CDR2 YYNGEE. V shed 0 bases, J shed 2 bases, and the junction held 19 bases outside the gene matches. In nucleotides, the CDR3 is TGTGCCAGCAGCGTAGTCCTACAGGGGGAGACGCTACTAGAACCTGGAAACACCATATATTTT. Protein: CASSVVLQGETLLEPGNTIYF.

This clone was detected only a few times. This chain uses TRBV22-1 with TRBJ1-1; the table's D call TRBD1 went unverified against the DNA. TRBV22-1 is described as a pseudogene. The CDR3 loop spans 13 amino acids. CDR3 DNA: TGTCCTGGGAACCGCATGTTGACAGGGGAAGCTTTCTTT. Its translation: CPGNRMLTGEAFF.

The chain recombines TRBV30 with TRBJ2-3, with a weak D call TRBD2 (6 bases). This CDR3 has 17 residues. V dropped 4 bases and J dropped 1 base, with 21 bases sitting between them. CDR1 is GTSNPN and CDR2 is SVGIG in the germline V gene (reference sequence). Here the CDR3 DNA reads TGTGCCTGGACCCAATGGGACGGGGGTTACGGCACAGATACGCAGTATTTT. Its protein is CAWTQWDGGYGTDTQYF. The full variable domain, in which reference TRBV30 and TRBJ2-3 provide the parts outside the CDR3, is SQTIHQWPATLVQPVGSPLSLECTVEGTSNPNLYWYRQAAGRGLQLLFYSVGIGQISSEVPQNLSASRPQDRQFILSSKKLLLSDSGFYLCAWTQWDGGYGTDTQYFGPGTRLTVL.

The chain has TRBV5-1 and TRBJ1-1, with D perhaps matching TRBD1 (5 bases). Trimming stripped 4 bases from V and 3 bases from J, with 7 bases between. The CDR3 is 12 residues long. Germline CDR1 SGHRS, CDR2 YFSETQ. The CDR3 DNA reads as TGCGCCAGCAGCCGGGGGGACACTGAAGCTTTCTTT. Translation gives CASSRGDTEAFF. Using reference TRBV5-1 and TRBJ1-1 for the parts outside the CDR3, the full variable domain is KAGVTQTPRYLIKTRGQQVTLSCSPISGHRSVSWYQQTPGQGLQFLFEYFSETQRNKGNFPGRFSGRQFSNSRSEMNVSTLELGDSALYLCASSRGDTEAFFGQGTRLTVV.

The V and J genes are TRBV7-9 and TRBJ2-3; TRBD1 matches 8 bases. The CDR3 is 16 residues long. Per germline, CDR1 SEHNR and CDR2 FQNEAQ (reference sequence). V lost 4 bases, J lost 2 bases, and 8 bases stayed unmatched. The CDR3 region has the DNA TGTGCCAGCAGCTCCTCAGGGGGCCCTATCACAGATACGCAGTATTTT. Protein product: CASSSSGGPITDTQYF.

The rearrangement joins TRBV2 to TRBJ2-7, with a possible D match to TRBD1 (6 bases). From germline, CDR1 is SNHLY and CDR2 FYNNEI. This CDR3 comprises 14 residues. V was cut by 0 bases and J by 2 bases, with 8 bases left in between. This chain's CDR3 is CASSEAGQPYEQYF. CDR3 nucleotides: TGTGCCAGCAGTGAAGCCGGACAGCCCTACGAGCAGTACTTC.

J is TRBJ1-2 and V is TRBV6-5; 7 nucleotides line up with TRBD1. The CDR3 runs 15 residues. Looked up from germline, CDR1 is MNHEY and CDR2 is SVGAGI. After removal of 0 bases from V and 6 bases from J, the junction contained 7 bases not matched to a gene. The CDR3 DNA is TGTGCCAGCAGTTACTCGAATCAGGGGACAGATGGCTACACCTTC. Its protein product is CASSYSNQGTDGYTF.

In its sample, this clone was seen once. V and J are TRBV11-2 and TRBJ1-2; 9 bases are shared with TRBD1. Germline V lookup: CDR1 SGHAT, CDR2 FQNNGV. V trimming: 5 bases; J trimming: 2 bases; junction bases outside the gene matches: 12. There are 17 residues in the CDR3. CDR3 coding DNA: TGTGCCAGCAGCCCCGGGACAGGGAGGAGACCAAACTATGGCTACACCTTC. Protein: CASSPGTGRRPNYGYTF.

The chain links TRBV4-1 to TRBJ1-1, with D unresolved. Per the germline V gene, CDR1 is MGHRA and CDR2 is YSYEKL. The V and J ends lost 4 bases and 1 base respectively, with 7 bases between them. This CDR3 contains 13 residues. The CDR3 bases are TGCGCCAGCAGCCTACAGCAGAACACTGAAGCTTTCTTT. It is translated as CASSLQQNTEAFF.